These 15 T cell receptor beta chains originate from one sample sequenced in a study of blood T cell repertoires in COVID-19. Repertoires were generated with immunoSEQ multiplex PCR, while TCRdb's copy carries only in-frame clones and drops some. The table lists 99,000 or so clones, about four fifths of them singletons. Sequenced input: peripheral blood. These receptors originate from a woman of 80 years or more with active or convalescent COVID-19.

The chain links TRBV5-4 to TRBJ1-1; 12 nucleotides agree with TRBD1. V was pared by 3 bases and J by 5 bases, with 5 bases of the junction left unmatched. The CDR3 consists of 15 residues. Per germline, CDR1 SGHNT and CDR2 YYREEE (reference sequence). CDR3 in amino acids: CASSSGQGARTEAFF. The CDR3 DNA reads TGTGCCAGCAGCTCGGGACAGGGGGCGAGGACTGAAGCTTTCTTT.

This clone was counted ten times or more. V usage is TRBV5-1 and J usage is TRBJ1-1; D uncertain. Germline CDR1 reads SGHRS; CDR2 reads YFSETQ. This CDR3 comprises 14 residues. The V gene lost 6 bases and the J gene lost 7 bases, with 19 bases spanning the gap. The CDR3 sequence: CASNPSGGFDEAFF. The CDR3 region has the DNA TGCGCCAGCAACCCCTCCGGAGGGTTTGATGAAGCTTTCTTT.

Written as DNA, the CDR3 is TGTGCCAGTAGCCTCCTAGCGTCATACACAGATACGCAGTATTTT. Translation gives CASSLLASYTDTQYF. The rearrangement uses TRBV19 and TRBJ2-3, with a possible D match to TRBD2 (6 bases). CDR1 LNHDA and CDR2 SQIVND come from the germline V gene (reference sequence). V lost 6 bases, J lost 2 bases, and 15 bases lay in between. The CDR3 loop spans 15 amino acids.

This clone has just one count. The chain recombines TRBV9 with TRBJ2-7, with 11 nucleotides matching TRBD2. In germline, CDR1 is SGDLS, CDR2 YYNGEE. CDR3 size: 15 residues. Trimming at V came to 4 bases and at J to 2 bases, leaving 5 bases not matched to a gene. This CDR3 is CASSPGGLAAYEQYF. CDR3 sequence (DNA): TGTGCCAGCAGCCCCGGGGGACTAGCGGCCTACGAGCAGTACTTC.

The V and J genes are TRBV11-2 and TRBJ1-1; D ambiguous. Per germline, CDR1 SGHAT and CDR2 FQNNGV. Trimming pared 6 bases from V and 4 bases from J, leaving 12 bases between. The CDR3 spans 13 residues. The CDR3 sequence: CASSQHGSTEAFF. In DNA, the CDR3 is TGTGCCAGCAGTCAACACGGGTCCACTGAAGCTTTCTTT.

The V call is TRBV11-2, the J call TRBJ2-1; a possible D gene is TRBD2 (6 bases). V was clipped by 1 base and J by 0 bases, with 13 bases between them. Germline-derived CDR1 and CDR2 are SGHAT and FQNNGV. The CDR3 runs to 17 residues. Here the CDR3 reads CASSLGLGGSSYNEQFF. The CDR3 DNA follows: TGTGCCAGCAGCTTAGGTCTCGGGGGAAGCTCCTACAATGAGCAGTTCTTC.

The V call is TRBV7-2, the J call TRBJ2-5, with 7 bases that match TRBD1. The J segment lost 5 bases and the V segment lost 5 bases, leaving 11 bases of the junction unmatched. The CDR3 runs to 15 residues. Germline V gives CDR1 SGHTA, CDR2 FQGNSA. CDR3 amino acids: CASSPRDSPWETQYF. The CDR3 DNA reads TGTGCCAGCAGCCCCCGGGACAGCCCCTGGGAGACCCAGTACTTC.

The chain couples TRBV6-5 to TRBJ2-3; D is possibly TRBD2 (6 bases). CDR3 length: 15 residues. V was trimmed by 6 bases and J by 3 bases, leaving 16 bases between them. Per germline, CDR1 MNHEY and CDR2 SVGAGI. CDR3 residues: CASSQPYSGTDTQYF. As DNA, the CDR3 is TGTGCCAGCAGCCAACCATATAGCGGTACAGATACGCAGTATTTT.

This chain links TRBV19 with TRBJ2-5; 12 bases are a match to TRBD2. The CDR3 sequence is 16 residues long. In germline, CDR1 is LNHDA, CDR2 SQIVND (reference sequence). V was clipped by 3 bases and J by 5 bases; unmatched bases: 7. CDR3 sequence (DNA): TGTGCCAGTAGTATGGGTACTAGCGGGAGGCGGGAGACCCAGTACTTC. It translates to CASSMGTSGRRETQYF.

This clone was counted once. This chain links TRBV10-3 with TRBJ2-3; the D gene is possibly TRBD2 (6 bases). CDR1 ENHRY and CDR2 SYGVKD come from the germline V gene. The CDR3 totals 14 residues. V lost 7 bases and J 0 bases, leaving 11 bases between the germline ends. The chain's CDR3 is CAITTGTSTDTQYF. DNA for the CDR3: TGTGCCATCACGACGGGGACTAGCACAGATACGCAGTATTTT.

The CDR3 sequence is CSVYGQGKETQYF. CDR3 coding DNA: TGCAGCGTTTATGGGCAGGGGAAAGAGACCCAGTACTTC. The rearrangement joins TRBV29-1 to TRBJ2-5, with D possibly matching TRBD1 (6 bases). V lost 5 bases and J 3 bases, leaving 13 bases between the germline ends. The CDR3 is 13 amino acids. The germline gives CDR1 SQVTM, CDR2 ANQGSEA.

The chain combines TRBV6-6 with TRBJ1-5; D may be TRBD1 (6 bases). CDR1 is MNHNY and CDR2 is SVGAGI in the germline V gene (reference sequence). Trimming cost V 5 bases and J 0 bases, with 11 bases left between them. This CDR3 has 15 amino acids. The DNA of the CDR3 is TGTGCCAGCAGTCCAGGGGCATATAGCAATCAGCCCCAGCATTTT. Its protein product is CASSPGAYSNQPQHF.

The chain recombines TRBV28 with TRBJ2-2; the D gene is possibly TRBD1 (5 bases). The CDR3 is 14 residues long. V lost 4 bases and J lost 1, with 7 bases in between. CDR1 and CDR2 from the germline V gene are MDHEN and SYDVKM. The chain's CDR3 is CASSYGQNTGELFF. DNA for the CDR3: TGTGCCAGCAGTTACGGACAGAACACCGGGGAGCTGTTTTTT.

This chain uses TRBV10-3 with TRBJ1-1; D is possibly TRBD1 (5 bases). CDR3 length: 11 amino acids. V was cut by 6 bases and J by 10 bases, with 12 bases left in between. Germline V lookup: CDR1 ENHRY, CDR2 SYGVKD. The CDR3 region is CAIRDRRGAFF. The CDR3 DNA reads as TGTGCCATCAGGGACCGGAGGGGAGCTTTCTTT.

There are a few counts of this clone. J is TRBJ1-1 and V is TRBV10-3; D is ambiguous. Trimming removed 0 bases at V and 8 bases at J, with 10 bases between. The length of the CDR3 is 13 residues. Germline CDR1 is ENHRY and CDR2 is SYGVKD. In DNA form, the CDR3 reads TGTGCCATCAGTGAGTCCATGACCGGGGAAGCTTTCTTT. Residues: CAISESMTGEAFF.